These 18 T cell receptor beta chains originate from one sample sequenced in a study of lymphopenia after photon versus proton radiotherapy. Assay used: immunoSEQ multiplex PCR; TCRdb lists only in-frame clones, some missing. The data hold 35,000 to 50,000 clones, with around 81% observed a single time. The source was peripheral blood, collected from a patient treated with proton-based radiotherapy. The receptors were gathered from a woman between 65 and 79 years old with pancreatic cancer.

V usage is TRBV6-1 and J usage is TRBJ2-1; the match to TRBD1 covers 9 bases. This CDR3 has 18 amino acids. In germline, CDR1 is MNHNS, CDR2 SASEGT. V gave up 4 bases and J gave up 9 bases; unmatched junction bases: 19. CDR3 loop: CASSGVYRTGDPYFEQFF. As DNA, the CDR3 is TGTGCCAGCAGTGGGGTTTATCGGACAGGGGATCCGTATTTTGAGCAGTTCTTC.

J is TRBJ1-1 and V is TRBV12-5; 7 bases align to TRBD1. This CDR3 is 14 amino acids long. The junction had 8 bases not matched to a gene; V was cut back by 8 bases and J by 2 bases. Germline lookup yields CDR1 LGHNT and CDR2 FRNRAP. The CDR3 sequence is CASWGEGANTEAFF. CDR3 nucleotides: TGTGCTAGTTGGGGGGAGGGGGCTAACACTGAAGCTTTCTTT.

The rearrangement uses TRBV6-1 and TRBJ2-7; 10 bases match TRBD1. Germline V gene sequence: CDR1 MNHNS, CDR2 SASEGT. The CDR3 is made up of 15 amino acids. The junction had 4 bases not matched to a gene; V was cut back by 2 bases and J by 3 bases. The CDR3 here is CASSEWGQGFYEQYF. In DNA form, the CDR3 reads TGTGCCAGCAGTGAATGGGGACAGGGGTTCTACGAGCAGTACTTC.

As DNA, the CDR3 is TGTGCCAGCAATCCGGGACTAGCGATCCACAATGAGCAGTTCTTC. Encoded protein: CASNPGLAIHNEQFF. J is TRBJ2-1 and V is TRBV27; 10 positions agree with TRBD2. In germline, CDR1 is MNHEY, CDR2 SMNVEV (reference sequence). V lost 7 bases, J lost 5 bases, and 8 bases stayed unmatched. The CDR3 consists of 15 residues.

J is TRBJ1-2 and V is TRBV4-1, with 7 bases that match TRBD1. The CDR3 sequence is 15 residues long. V dropped 2 bases and J dropped 4; count of bases not matched to a gene: 7. CDR1 is MGHRA, CDR2 YSYEKL, per germline. Here the CDR3 DNA reads TGCGCCAGCAGCCAATCAACAGGGGCTGGCTATGGCTACACCTTC. Translating it yields CASSQSTGAGYGYTF.

The chain links TRBV7-3 to TRBJ2-3; D remains ambiguous. Germline V gives CDR1 SGHTA, CDR2 FQGTGA. The CDR3 spans 12 residues. V gave up 5 bases and J gave up 5 bases, with 8 bases separating them. CDR3 DNA: TGTGCCAGCAGCCCCGGACGAGATACGCAGTATTTT. Translated: CASSPGRDTQYF.

This rearrangement joins TRBV15 to TRBJ2-7, with D tentatively TRBD1 (6 bases). V was cut by 6 bases and J by 0 bases, with 9 bases left in between. The CDR3 contains 13 residues. From germline, CDR1 is LNHNV and CDR2 YYDKDF (reference sequence). The CDR3 coding sequence is TGTGCCACCAGTACAGGGAGCTCCTACGAGCAGTACTTC. Its translation: CATSTGSSYEQYF.

The chain has TRBV19 and TRBJ1-2; possible D gene TRBD1, 5 bases. Per the germline V gene, CDR1 is LNHDA and CDR2 is SQIVND (reference sequence). The V and J ends lost 9 bases and 4 bases respectively, with 12 bases between them. The length of the CDR3 is 12 residues. DNA of the CDR3: TGTGCCAGCGCAGACAGTTCCTATGGCTACACCTTC. Its protein is CASADSSYGYTF.

The CDR3 sequence is CATSRDLSSQETQYF. The CDR3 DNA follows: TGTGCCACCAGCAGAGATCTTAGTAGTCAAGAGACCCAGTACTTC. The rearrangement joins TRBV15 to TRBJ2-5; D unresolved. The germline V gene encodes CDR1 LNHNV and CDR2 YYDKDF (reference sequence). The V gene lost 0 bases and the J gene lost 2 bases, with 10 bases spanning the gap. CDR3 length equals 15 residues.

This clone was observed a handful of times. The chain uses TRBV9 and TRBJ1-2, with D possibly matching TRBD1 (5 bases). The germline CDR1 and CDR2 sequences are SGDLS and YYNGEE. The germline V and J ends were trimmed by 3 bases and 8 bases, with 11 bases remaining between them. CDR3 length: 12 residues. CDR3 in DNA: TGTGCCAGCAGCGGTTCCAAGGGGGGCTACACCTTC. Translation: CASSGSKGGYTF.

J is TRBJ1-1 and V is TRBV23-1; D possibly corresponds to TRBD1 (6 bases). TRBV23-1 is assigned to the ORF class and has an uncertain function. The CDR3 consists of 14 residues. Trimming pared 2 bases from V and 1 base from J, leaving 8 bases between. CDR3 protein: CASSQGQKNTEAFF. The CDR3 DNA reads as TGCGCCAGCAGTCAAGGACAGAAGAACACTGAAGCTTTCTTT.

The chain uses TRBV27 and TRBJ2-7; D may be TRBD2 (6 bases). Germline V gene lookup returns CDR1 MNHEY and CDR2 SMNVEV (reference sequence). Trimming took 1 base from V and 0 from J, leaving 16 bases between them. The length of the CDR3 is 17 residues. CDR3 in amino acids: CASSLFSGHRSSYEQYF. The CDR3 DNA is TGTGCCAGCAGTTTATTTAGCGGCCACCGCAGCTCCTACGAGCAGTACTTC.

The gene calls are TRBV18 and TRBJ1-1, with D hard to call. V lost 2 bases and J 4 bases, leaving 11 bases between the germline ends. Germline CDR1 and CDR2: KGHSH and LQKENI. The CDR3 is 14 residues long. The CDR3 bases are TGTGCCAGCTCACCAGTTGAGCGTGGCACTGAAGCTTTCTTT. Translation gives CASSPVERGTEAFF.

This clone was detected only a few times. The V and J genes are TRBV28 and TRBJ2-7; no clear D. This CDR3 is 17 amino acids long. Germline V gene sequence: CDR1 MDHEN, CDR2 SYDVKM. Trimming stripped 1 base from V and 3 bases from J, with 19 bases between. The CDR3 protein is CASSLFSTQPTIYEQYF. CDR3 nucleotides: TGTGCCAGCAGTTTATTCTCCACTCAACCGACCATCTACGAGCAGTACTTC.

CDR3 in DNA: TGTGCCAGCCGAGGCTCAGGGGGGTTTTATGGCTACACCTTC. As protein: CASRGSGGFYGYTF. J is TRBJ1-2 and V is TRBV28; TRBD1 agrees at 7 bases. This CDR3 contains 14 residues. The junction had 11 bases not matched to a gene; V was cut back by 8 bases and J by 5 bases. Germline assignment: CDR1 MDHEN and CDR2 SYDVKM.

This clone ranks as medium-sized. The chain couples TRBV6-5 to TRBJ1-6, with D hard to call. V was shortened by 4 bases and J by 7 bases, with 14 bases between the two germline ends. The CDR3 extends over 15 amino acids. Germline V CDR1 and CDR2: MNHEY, SVGAGI. CDR3 DNA: TGTGCCAGCAGTTCAATGTGGGGAAAGAATTCACCCCTCCACTTT. It encodes CASSSMWGKNSPLHF.

The chain employs TRBV2 and TRBJ2-1; D remains unclear. Deletions cut 7 bases from V and 7 bases from J, with 5 bases between. The CDR3 contains 10 residues. CDR1 is SNHLY, CDR2 FYNNEI, per germline. The CDR3 region is CASTTNEQFF. In DNA form, the CDR3 reads TGTGCCAGCACGACGAATGAGCAGTTCTTC.

Remarks on this clone: Other nucleotide sequences in the sample specify the same CDR3. The rearrangement links TRBV27 to TRBJ1-2; unclear D gene. Germline V gene lookup returns CDR1 MNHEY and CDR2 SMNVEV (reference sequence). V was pared by 5 bases and J by 0 bases, with 13 bases between. This CDR3 has 15 amino acids. CDR3 sequence reads: CASSPQPEANYGYTF. In DNA, the CDR3 is TGTGCCAGCAGTCCACAACCGGAGGCTAACTATGGCTACACCTTC.